One sample yielded the 14 T cell receptor beta chains listed below, sequenced in a study of blood T cell repertoires in COVID-19. The protocol was immunoSEQ multiplex PCR, while the TCRdb copy is restricted to in-frame clones and leaves out a portion. The sample contains around 280,000 clones, about nine tenths of which appear only once. Sequencing was performed on peripheral blood. The origin of the receptors is a woman aged 45-65 years who had recovered from COVID-19.

The V gene is TRBV4-3, the J gene TRBJ1-5; D ambiguous. V shed 6 bases and J shed 0 bases, with 12 bases lying between them. The CDR3 loop spans 15 amino acids. The germline V gene has CDR1 LGHNA and CDR2 YSLEER. CDR3 sequence (DNA): TGCGCCAGCAGTCGCGGAACGGGTAGCAATCAGCCCCAGCATTTT. It is translated as CASSRGTGSNQPQHF.

The rearrangement joins TRBV27 to TRBJ2-3; D is possibly TRBD1 (5 bases). V shed 4 bases and J shed 0 bases, with 11 bases lying between them. CDR1 MNHEY and CDR2 SMNVEV come from the germline V gene (reference sequence). The CDR3 contains 15 residues. The CDR3 sequence: CASSYLGVSTDTQYF. The CDR3 region has the DNA TGTGCCAGCAGTTATCTAGGGGTTAGCACAGATACGCAGTATTTT.

The chain is built from TRBV29-1 and TRBJ1-2, with no clear D. Germline CDR1 SQVTM, CDR2 ANQGSEA. This CDR3 is built from 12 residues. The V gene lost 3 bases and the J gene lost 3 bases, with 8 bases spanning the gap. CDR3 region: CSVDHSYYGYTF. The CDR3 coding sequence is TGCAGCGTTGACCACAGCTACTATGGCTACACCTTC.

CDR3 nucleotide sequence: TGTGCCAGTAGTCAGGGGGCGAGTGGAAATCAGCCCCAGCATTTT. Translated: CASSQGASGNQPQHF. This rearrangement joins TRBV19 to TRBJ1-5; 8 nucleotides align to TRBD1. The CDR3 sequence is 15 residues long. The junction had 7 bases not matched to a gene; V was cut back by 5 bases and J by 4 bases. The V gene's germline CDR1 is LNHDA and CDR2 SQIVND (reference sequence).

CDR3 residues: CAGGGPYNEQFF. CDR3 nucleotide sequence: TGCGCCGGCGGGGGGCCTTACAATGAGCAGTTCTTC. The gene calls are TRBV4-1 and TRBJ2-1; 8 positions match TRBD2. Germline CDR1 reads MGHRA; CDR2 reads YSYEKL. The V segment lost 11 bases and the J segment 4 bases; nucleotides outside the gene matches: 4. The CDR3 runs to 12 residues.

The rearrangement uses TRBV7-3 and TRBJ2-4; 7 bases line up with TRBD1. The junction had 8 bases not matched to a gene; V was cut back by 5 bases and J by 1 base. The CDR3 loop spans 16 amino acids. Germline CDR1 reads SGHTA; CDR2 reads FQGTGA. CDR3 amino acids: CASSQGTTGAKNIQYF. CDR3 DNA sequence: TGTGCCAGCAGCCAAGGGACGACAGGGGCCAAAAACATTCAGTACTTC. Drawing the rest from reference TRBV7-3 and TRBJ2-4, the complete variable domain is GAGVSQTPSNKVTEKGKYVELRCDPISGHTALYWYRQSLGQGPEFLIYFQGTGAADDSGLPNDRFFAVRPEGSVSTLKIQRTERGDSAVYLCASSQGTTGAKNIQYFGAGTRLSVL.

This chain joins TRBV9 and TRBJ1-3; a weak D match, TRBD1 (6 bases). CDR3 length: 17 residues. V gave up 0 bases and J gave up 1 base, with 14 bases separating them. Per germline, CDR1 SGDLS and CDR2 YYNGEE. The CDR3 is CASSVGATGSSGNTIYF. Written as DNA, the CDR3 is TGTGCCAGCAGCGTAGGTGCGACAGGTTCGTCTGGAAACACCATATATTTT.

This chain uses TRBV19 with TRBJ2-5; D remains unclear. CDR3 length equals 14 residues. In germline, CDR1 is LNHDA, CDR2 SQIVND (reference sequence). Trimming cost V 1 base and J 2 bases, with 8 bases left between them. As DNA, the CDR3 is TGTGCCAGTAGTATAGTGCACAATCAAGAGACCCAGTACTTC. This translates into CASSIVHNQETQYF.

Concerning this clone: At one of its ends the junction is not consistent with the germline gene, which may arise from a read error. V usage is TRBV7-7 and J usage is TRBJ2-5; D not resolved. The germline gives CDR1 SSHAT, CDR2 FNYEAQ (reference sequence). This CDR3 is 13 amino acids long. CDR3 in DNA: TGTGCTAGCAGCTTATCCCGCGGAGAGACCCAGTACTTC. This codes for CASSLSRGETQYF.

The chain links TRBV6-5 to TRBJ1-2; 9 nucleotides align to TRBD1. Unmatched junction bases numbered 6, after V lost 0 bases and J lost 4 bases. Per the germline V gene, CDR1 is MNHEY and CDR2 is SVGAGI. The CDR3 has 16 residues. CDR3 amino acids: CASSYSSPGQGYGYTF. The CDR3 bases are TGTGCCAGCAGTTACTCTAGTCCGGGACAGGGCTATGGCTACACCTTC.

The chain is built from TRBV5-1 and TRBJ1-3; 8 nucleotides line up with TRBD1. Germline V CDR1 and CDR2: SGHRS, YFSETQ. The CDR3 has 17 residues. The V and J ends lost 6 bases and 3 bases, in that order; junction bases with no gene match: 14. The CDR3 DNA follows: TGCGCCAGCAAGCTCATCGGGACAGGTATCCGTGGAAACACCATATATTTT. Protein sequence: CASKLIGTGIRGNTIYF.

The chain couples TRBV11-2 to TRBJ1-5; D is ambiguous. The ends were cut back, 0 bases at V and 1 base at J, with 7 bases in the middle. Per the germline V gene, CDR1 is SGHAT and CDR2 is FQNNGV. The CDR3 runs 15 residues. The CDR3 reads CASSLDLLSNQPQHF. CDR3 bases: TGTGCCAGCAGCTTAGATCTCTTAAGCAATCAGCCCCAGCATTTT.

The rearrangement joins TRBV19 to TRBJ1-5; a weak D match, TRBD1 (6 bases). Trimming cost V 6 bases and J 2 bases, with 11 bases left between them. This CDR3 has 14 residues. Germline V gene sequence: CDR1 LNHDA, CDR2 SQIVND (reference sequence). As DNA, the CDR3 is TGTGCCAGTAGCCCACAGGGAGGCAATCAGCCCCAGCATTTT. It codes for CASSPQGGNQPQHF.

The chain links TRBV7-2 to TRBJ1-2, with D maybe TRBD1 (6 bases). V lost 5 bases and J 4 bases, leaving 14 bases between the germline ends. The CDR3 extends over 14 amino acids. CDR1 is SGHTA and CDR2 is FQGNSA in the germline V gene. The CDR3 sequence is CASSDPGHLYGYTF. DNA of the CDR3: TGTGCCAGCAGCGATCCGGGACACCTCTATGGCTACACCTTC.